This T cell receptor beta chain originates from a study of cytomegalovirus exposure and HLA in healthy donors. Study observations and caveats: Indistinguishable V segments such as TRBV6-2 and TRBV6-3 were excluded. There were 150 to 200 TCR beta chains listed as cytomegalovirus-associated. It was reported that TCR beta sequences correctly inferred the HLA-A and HLA-B alleles for most subjects.

With 60 Vbeta and 13 Jbeta primers, the PCR was carried out. Assay used: immunoSEQ multiplex PCR; TCRdb lists only in-frame clones, some missing. Of around 180,000 clones listed, approximately 80% are singletons. The junction had 9 bases not matched to a gene; V was cut back by 7 bases and J by 2 bases. The CDR3 contains 16 residues. Germline values: CDR1 LNHNV, CDR2 YYDKDF (reference sequence). As to this clone: What it recognizes is unknown.

Sequencing was carried out using PBMCs. This chain links TRBV15 with TRBJ2-5, with 11 bases fitting TRBD2. This TCR came from a woman under 30 in good health and CMV-seropositive. The CDR3 protein is CATIRPGTSGQETQYF. CDR3 bases: TGTGCCACCATCCGACCCGGGACTAGCGGTCAAGAGACCCAGTACTTC.